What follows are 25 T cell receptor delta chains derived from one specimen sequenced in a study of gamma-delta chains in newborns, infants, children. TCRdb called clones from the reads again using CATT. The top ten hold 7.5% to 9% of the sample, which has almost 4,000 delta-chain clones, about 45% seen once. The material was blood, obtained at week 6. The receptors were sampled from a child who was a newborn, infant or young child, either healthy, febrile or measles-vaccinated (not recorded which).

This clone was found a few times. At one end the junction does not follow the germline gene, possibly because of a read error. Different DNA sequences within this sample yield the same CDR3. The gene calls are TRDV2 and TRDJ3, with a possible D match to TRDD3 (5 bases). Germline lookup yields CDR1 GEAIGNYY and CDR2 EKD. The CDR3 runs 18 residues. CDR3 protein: CACDTVAESSWDTRQMFF. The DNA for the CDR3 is TGTGCCTGTGACACCGTCGCTGAGAGCTCCTGGGACACCCGACAAATGTTTTTC.

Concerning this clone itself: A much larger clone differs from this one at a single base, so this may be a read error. CDR3 loop: CAGDSLRTGGYAGHTDKLIF. For the CDR3, the DNA is TGTGCCGGTGACAGTCTCCGTACTGGGGGATACGCTGGACACACCGATAAACTCATCTTT. The chain links TRDV2 to TRDJ1; the match to TRDD3 covers 13 bases. The CDR3 covers 20 residues. Germline V CDR1 and CDR2: GEAIGNYY, EKD.

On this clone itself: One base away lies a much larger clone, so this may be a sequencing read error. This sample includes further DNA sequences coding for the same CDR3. In DNA form, the CDR3 reads TGTGCCTGTGACACGCTTCCCAATCAGTCTGGGGGATACGCGGATAGTAAACTCATCTTT. This translates into CACDTLPNQSGGYADSKLIF. The chain is built from TRDV2 and TRDJ1; TRDD3 aligns across 12 bases. This CDR3 is built from 20 residues. Germline lookup yields CDR1 GEAIGNYY and CDR2 EKD. The J segment lost 7 bases and the V segment lost 1 base, leaving 21 bases of the junction unmatched.

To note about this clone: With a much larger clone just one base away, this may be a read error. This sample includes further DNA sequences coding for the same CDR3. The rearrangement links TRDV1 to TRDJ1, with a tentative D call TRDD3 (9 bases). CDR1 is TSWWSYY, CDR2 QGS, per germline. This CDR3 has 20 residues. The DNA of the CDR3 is TGTGCTCTGAGTCTTCCTACGGGGGATACTGGTACCCCGAGCCACGATAAACTAATCTTT. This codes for CALSLPTGDTGTPSHDKLIF.

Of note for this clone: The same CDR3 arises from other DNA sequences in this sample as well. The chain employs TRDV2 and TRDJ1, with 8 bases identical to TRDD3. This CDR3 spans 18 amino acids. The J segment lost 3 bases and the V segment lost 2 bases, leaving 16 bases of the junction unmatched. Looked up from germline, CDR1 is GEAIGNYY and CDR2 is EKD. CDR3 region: CACDNVGDRRVYADKLIF. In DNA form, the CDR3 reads TGTGCCTGTGACAACGTGGGGGATCGGAGGGTTTACGCCGATAAACTCATCTTT.

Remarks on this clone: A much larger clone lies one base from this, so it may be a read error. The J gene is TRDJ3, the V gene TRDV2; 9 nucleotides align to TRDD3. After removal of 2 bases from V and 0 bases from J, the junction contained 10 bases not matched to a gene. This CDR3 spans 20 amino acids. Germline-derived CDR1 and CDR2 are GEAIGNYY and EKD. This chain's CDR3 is CACDNLLGDSGSWDTRQMFF. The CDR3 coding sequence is TGTGCCTGTGACAACCTTCTGGGGGATTCGGGCTCCTGGGACACCCGACAGATGTTTTTC.

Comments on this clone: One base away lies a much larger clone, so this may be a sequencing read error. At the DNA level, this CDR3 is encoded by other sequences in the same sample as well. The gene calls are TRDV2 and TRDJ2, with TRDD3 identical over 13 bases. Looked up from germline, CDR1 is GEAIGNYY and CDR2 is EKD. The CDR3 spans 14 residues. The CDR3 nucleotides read TGCGCCTGTGACTGGGGGATACGCACAGCACAACTCTTCTTT. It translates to CACDWGIRTAQLFF.

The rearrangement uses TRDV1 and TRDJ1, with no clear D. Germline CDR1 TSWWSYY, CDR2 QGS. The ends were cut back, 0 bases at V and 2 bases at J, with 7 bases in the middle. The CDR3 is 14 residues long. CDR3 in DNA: TGTGCTCTTGGGGAACTGGGAAGGACCGATAAACTCATCTTT. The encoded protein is CALGELGRTDKLIF.

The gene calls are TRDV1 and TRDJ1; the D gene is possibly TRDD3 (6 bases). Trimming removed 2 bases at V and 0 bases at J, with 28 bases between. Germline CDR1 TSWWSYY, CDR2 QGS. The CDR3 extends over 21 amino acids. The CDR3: CALGEVGPIGGTVVYTDKLIF. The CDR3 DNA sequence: TGTGCTCTTGGGGAAGTTGGGCCTATTGGGGGTACTGTCGTTTACACCGATAAACTCATCTTT.

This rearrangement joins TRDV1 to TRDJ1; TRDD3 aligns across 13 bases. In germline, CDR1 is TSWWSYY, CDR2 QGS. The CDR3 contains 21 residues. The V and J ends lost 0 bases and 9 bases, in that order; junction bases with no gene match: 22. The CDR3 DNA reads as TGTGCTCTTGGGGAACTTTTCCCTTCCTACGGCAACTGGGGGATACGCGAGGAACTCATCTTT. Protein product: CALGELFPSYGNWGIREELIF.

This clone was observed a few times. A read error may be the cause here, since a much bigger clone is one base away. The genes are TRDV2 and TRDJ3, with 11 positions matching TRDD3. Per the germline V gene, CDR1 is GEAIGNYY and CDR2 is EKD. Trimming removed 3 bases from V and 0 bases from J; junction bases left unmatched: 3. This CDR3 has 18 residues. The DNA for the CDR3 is TGTGCCTGTGACTCTGGGGGATACAGCTCCTGGGACACCCGACAGATGTTTTTC. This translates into CACDSGGYSSWDTRQMFF.

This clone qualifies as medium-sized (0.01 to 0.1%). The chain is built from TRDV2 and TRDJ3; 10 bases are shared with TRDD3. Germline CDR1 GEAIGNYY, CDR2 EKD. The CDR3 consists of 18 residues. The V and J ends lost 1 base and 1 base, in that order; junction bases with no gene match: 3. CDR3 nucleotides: TGTGCCTGTGACACTGGGGGATACAAATCCTGGGACACCCGACAGATGTTTTTC. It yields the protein CACDTGGYKSWDTRQMFF.

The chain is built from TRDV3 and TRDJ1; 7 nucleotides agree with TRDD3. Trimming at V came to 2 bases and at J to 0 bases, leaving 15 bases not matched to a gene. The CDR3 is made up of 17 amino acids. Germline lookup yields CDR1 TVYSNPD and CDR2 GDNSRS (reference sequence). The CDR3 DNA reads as TGTGCCTTTCCCTACGTACTGGGGATCCGGTACACCGATAAACTCATCTTT. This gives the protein CAFPYVLGIRYTDKLIF.

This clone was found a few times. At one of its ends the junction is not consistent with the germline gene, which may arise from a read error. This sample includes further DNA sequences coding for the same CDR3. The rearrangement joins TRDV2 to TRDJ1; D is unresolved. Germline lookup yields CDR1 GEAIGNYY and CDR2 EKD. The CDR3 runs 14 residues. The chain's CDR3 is CACDTVASRDKLIF. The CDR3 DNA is TGTGCCTGTGACACCGTAGCCTCTAGAGATAAACTCATCTTC.

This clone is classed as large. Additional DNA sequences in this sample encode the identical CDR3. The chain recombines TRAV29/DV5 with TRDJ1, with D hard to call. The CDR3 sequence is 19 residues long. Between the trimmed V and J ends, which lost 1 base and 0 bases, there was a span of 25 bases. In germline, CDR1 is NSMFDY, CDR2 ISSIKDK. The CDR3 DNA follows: TGTGCAGCAAGCTTGACCCCTCCGTGGGCCCATAGCTACACCGATAAACTCATCTTT. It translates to CAASLTPPWAHSYTDKLIF.

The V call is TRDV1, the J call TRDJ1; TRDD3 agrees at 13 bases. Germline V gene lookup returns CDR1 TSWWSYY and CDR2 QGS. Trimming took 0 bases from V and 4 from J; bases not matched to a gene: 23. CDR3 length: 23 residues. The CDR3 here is CALGELLLPTSLTGGYAGDKLIF. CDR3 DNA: TGTGCTCTTGGGGAACTCCTCCTTCCTACGTCCCTAACTGGGGGATACGCAGGCGATAAACTCATCTTT.

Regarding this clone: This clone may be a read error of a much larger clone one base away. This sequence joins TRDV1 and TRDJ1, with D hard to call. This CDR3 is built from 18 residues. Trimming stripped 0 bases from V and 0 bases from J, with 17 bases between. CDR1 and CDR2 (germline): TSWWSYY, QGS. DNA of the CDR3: TGTGCTCTTGGGGAACTAGTAATCACCCCTCCGTACACCGATAAACTCATCTTT. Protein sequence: CALGELVITPPYTDKLIF.

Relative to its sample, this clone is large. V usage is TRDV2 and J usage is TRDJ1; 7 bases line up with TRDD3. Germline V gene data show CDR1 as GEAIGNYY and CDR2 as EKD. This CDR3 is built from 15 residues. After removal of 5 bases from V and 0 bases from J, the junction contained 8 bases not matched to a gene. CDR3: CACVSLGGYTDKLIF. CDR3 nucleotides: TGTGCCTGTGTCTCTCTGGGGGGTTACACCGATAAACTCATCTTT.

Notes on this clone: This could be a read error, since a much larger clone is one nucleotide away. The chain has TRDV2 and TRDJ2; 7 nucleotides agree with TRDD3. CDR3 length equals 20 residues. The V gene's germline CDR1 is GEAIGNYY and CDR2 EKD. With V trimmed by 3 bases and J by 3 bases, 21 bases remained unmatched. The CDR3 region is CACDPLKGLWDTDLTAQLFF. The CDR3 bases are TGTGCCTGTGACCCCCTTAAGGGACTGTGGGATACCGATCTGACAGCACAACTCTTCTTT.

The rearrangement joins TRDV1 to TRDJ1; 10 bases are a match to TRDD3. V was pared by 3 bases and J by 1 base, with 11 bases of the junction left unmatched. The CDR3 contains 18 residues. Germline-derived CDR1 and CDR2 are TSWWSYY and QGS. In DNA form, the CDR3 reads TGTGCTCTTGGGGACCAAAGGGGGGATACGCGACGCACCGATAAACTCATCTTT. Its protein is CALGDQRGDTRRTDKLIF.

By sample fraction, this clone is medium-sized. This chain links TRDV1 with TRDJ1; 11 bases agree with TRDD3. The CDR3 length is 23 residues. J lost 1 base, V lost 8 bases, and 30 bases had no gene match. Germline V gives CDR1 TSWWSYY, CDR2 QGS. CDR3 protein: CALSSSPYGYWGIAEDGTDKLIF. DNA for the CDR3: TGTGCTCTTTCTTCCTCCCCTTACGGGTACTGGGGGATAGCAGAGGACGGCACCGATAAACTCATCTTT.

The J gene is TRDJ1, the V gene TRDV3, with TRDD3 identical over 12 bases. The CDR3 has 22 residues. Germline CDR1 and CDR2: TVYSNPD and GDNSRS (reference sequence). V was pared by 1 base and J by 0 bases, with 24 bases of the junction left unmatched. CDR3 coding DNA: TGTGCCTTTATTTCCCCCCTACGCCTTGACTGGGGGATACCCTTTTACACCGATAAACTCATCTTT. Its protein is CAFISPLRLDWGIPFYTDKLIF.

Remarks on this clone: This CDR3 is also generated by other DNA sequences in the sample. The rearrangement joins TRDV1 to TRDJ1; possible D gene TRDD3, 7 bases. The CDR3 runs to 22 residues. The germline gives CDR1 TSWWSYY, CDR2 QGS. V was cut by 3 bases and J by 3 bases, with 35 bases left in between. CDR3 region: CALGELRSYVLWGSSMADKLIF. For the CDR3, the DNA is TGTGCTCTTGGGGAGCTTAGGTCCTACGTCCTCTGGGGGTCCTCTATGGCCGATAAACTCATCTTT.

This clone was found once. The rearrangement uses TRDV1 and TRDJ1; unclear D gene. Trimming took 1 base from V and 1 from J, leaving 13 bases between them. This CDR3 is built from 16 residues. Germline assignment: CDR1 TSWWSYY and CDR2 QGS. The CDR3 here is CALGERSVETTDKLIF. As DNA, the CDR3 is TGTGCTCTTGGGGAACGGAGCGTTGAGACCACCGATAAACTCATCTTT.

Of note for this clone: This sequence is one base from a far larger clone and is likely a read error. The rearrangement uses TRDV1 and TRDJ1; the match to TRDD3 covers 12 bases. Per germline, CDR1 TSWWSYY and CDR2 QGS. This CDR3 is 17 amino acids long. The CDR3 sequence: CAIGVDWGILRTDKLIF. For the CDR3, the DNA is TGTGCTATTGGGGTTGACTGGGGGATACTCCGGACCGATAAACTCATCTTT.